These 12 T cell receptor beta chains were sequenced from one sample in a study of shared clonotypes between healthy human individuals. The repertoire was sequenced with immunoSEQ multiplex PCR; TCRdb's copy has only in-frame clones and lacks some. The sample has around 2.1 million clones, almost 96% seen once. The sequenced sample was naive CD4+ T cells sorted from blood. As to subset: CD45RA+ positively selected. These receptors all stem from a young man in good health.

The chain joins TRBV6-6 to TRBJ2-7; TRBD2 matches 8 bases. The CDR3 covers 13 residues. The V segment lost 7 bases and the J segment 4 bases; nucleotides outside the gene matches: 6. Germline CDR1 is MNHNY and CDR2 is SVGAGI (reference sequence). The CDR3 DNA reads as TGTGCCAGCACCGACGGGGGGGTATACGAGCAGTACTTC. It yields the protein CASTDGGVYEQYF.

The V and J genes are TRBV7-9 and TRBJ2-5, with 8 nucleotides matching TRBD2. CDR1 and CDR2 (germline): SEHNR, FQNEAQ (reference sequence). The junction had 5 bases not matched to a gene; V was cut back by 1 base and J by 7 bases. There are 14 residues in the CDR3. In nucleotides, the CDR3 is TGTGCCAGCAGCTTAGAGACCGCGGGGGGGACCCAGTACTTC. It encodes CASSLETAGGTQYF.

The genes are TRBV5-1 and TRBJ2-5; no clear D gene. This CDR3 comprises 14 residues. Germline V gene data show CDR1 as SGHRS and CDR2 as YFSETQ. V dropped 4 bases and J dropped 1 base, with 11 bases sitting between them. For the CDR3, the DNA is TGCGCCAGCAGCCGTGCCGGAGTCCAAGAGACCCAGTACTTC. Residues: CASSRAGVQETQYF.

V and J are TRBV21-1 and TRBJ1-5; the D call TRBD1 from the table was never checked on the DNA. TRBV21-1 is described as a pseudogene. This CDR3 region has 18 residues. CDR3 in amino acids: CASSKGRGTASSNQPQHF. The CDR3 DNA reads as TGTGCCAGCAGCAAAGGCCGGGGGACAGCTTCAAGCAATCAGCCCCAGCATTTT.

V and J are TRBV30 and TRBJ2-1; tentatively, D is TRBD2 (6 bases). The germline V gene has CDR1 GTSNPN and CDR2 SVGIG (reference sequence). With 0 bases removed from V and 9 bases from J, the gap between germline ends came to 12 bases. The CDR3 is 13 amino acids. The CDR3 here is CAWSVTSLGEQFF. The CDR3 DNA follows: TGTGCCTGGAGTGTCACTAGCTTGGGTGAGCAGTTCTTC.

This sequence joins TRBV27 and TRBJ2-7; D remains unclear. V lost 3 bases and J 8 bases, leaving 8 bases between the germline ends. There are 11 residues in the CDR3. CDR1 and CDR2 from the germline V gene are MNHEY and SMNVEV (reference sequence). This CDR3 reads CASSLAGKQYF. CDR3 nucleotides: TGTGCCAGCAGTTTGGCAGGCAAGCAGTACTTC.

This chain joins TRBV29-1 and TRBJ2-3; a possible D gene is TRBD1 (6 bases). The germline V gene encodes CDR1 SQVTM and CDR2 ANQGSEA. V gave up 2 bases and J gave up 2 bases, with 11 bases separating them. The CDR3 is made up of 14 amino acids. The CDR3 DNA reads TGCAGCGTTGAACGAACAGGGTTCACAGATACGCAGTATTTT. This encodes CSVERTGFTDTQYF.

The chain carries TRBV5-1 and TRBJ2-1; D is undetermined. This CDR3 is built from 13 residues. Deletions cut 1 base from V and 5 bases from J, with 7 bases between. Germline V gene lookup returns CDR1 SGHRS and CDR2 YFSETQ. This CDR3 is CASSLRTDNEQFF. The CDR3 region has the DNA TGCGCCAGCAGCTTGAGGACCGACAATGAGCAGTTCTTC.

The chain uses TRBV28 and TRBJ2-5; D is unresolved. This CDR3 is built from 13 residues. V gave up 3 bases and J gave up 3 bases, with 8 bases separating them. CDR1 and CDR2 (germline): MDHEN, SYDVKM. This CDR3 is CASSFPPKETQYF. The CDR3 DNA is TGTGCCAGCAGTTTTCCCCCAAAAGAGACCCAGTACTTC.

The rearrangement joins TRBV2 to TRBJ1-2; 8 positions agree with TRBD1. Germline CDR1 SNHLY, CDR2 FYNNEI. Losses at the gene ends were 3 bases for V and 4 bases for J; bases not matched to a gene: 7. The CDR3 runs to 15 residues. CDR3 amino acids: CASSEDRAGAYGYTF. As DNA, the CDR3 is TGTGCCAGCAGTGAGGACAGGGCCGGGGCCTATGGCTACACCTTC.

The chain couples TRBV30 to TRBJ2-1; D possibly corresponds to TRBD1 (5 bases). The V gene lost 0 bases and the J gene lost 0 bases, with 9 bases spanning the gap. This CDR3 contains 15 residues. Germline V CDR1 and CDR2: GTSNPN, SVGIG (reference sequence). The CDR3 DNA is TGTGCCTGGAGTGTACCAGGGCCCTCCTACAATGAGCAGTTCTTC. Translated: CAWSVPGPSYNEQFF.

This clone was detected once. The rearrangement joins TRBV4-1 to TRBJ2-5, with a possible D match to TRBD1 (5 bases). Trimming took off 0 bases at V and 4 bases at J, with 18 bases between the two ends. The CDR3 extends over 17 amino acids. CDR1 and CDR2 (germline): MGHRA, YSYEKL. Here the CDR3 reads CASSQDSTVWVGETQYF. In nucleotides, the CDR3 is TGCGCCAGCAGCCAAGACTCGACAGTCTGGGTGGGAGAGACCCAGTACTTC.